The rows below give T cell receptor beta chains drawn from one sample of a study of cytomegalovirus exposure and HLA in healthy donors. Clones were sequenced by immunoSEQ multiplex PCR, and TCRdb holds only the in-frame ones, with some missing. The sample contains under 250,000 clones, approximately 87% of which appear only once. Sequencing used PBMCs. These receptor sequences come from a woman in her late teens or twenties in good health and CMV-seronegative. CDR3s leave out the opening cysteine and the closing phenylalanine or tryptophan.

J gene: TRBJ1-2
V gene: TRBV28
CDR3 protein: ASSLVYKGGYT

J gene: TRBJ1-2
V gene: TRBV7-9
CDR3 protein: ASSSQNTRDGYT

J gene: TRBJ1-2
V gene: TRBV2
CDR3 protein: ASITGWGDYGYT

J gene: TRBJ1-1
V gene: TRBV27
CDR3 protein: ASSYSRAEAF

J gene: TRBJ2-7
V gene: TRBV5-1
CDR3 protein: ASSLDTYEQY

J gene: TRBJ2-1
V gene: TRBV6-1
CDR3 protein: ASSPRTSGIVEQF

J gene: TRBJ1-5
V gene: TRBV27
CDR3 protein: ASRTLGGSNQPQH

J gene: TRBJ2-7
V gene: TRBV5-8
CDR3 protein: ASSGQGATYEQY

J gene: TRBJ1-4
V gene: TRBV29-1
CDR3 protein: SVAYRGEKLF

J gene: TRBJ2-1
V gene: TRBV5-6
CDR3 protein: ASSFQGISYNEQF

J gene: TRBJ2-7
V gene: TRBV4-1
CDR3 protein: ASSRSSGTEAYEQY

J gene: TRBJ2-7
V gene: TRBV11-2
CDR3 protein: ASSFLGPYEQY

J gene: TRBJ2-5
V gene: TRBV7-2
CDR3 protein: ASSTSPLETQY

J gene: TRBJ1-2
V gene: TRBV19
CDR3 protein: ASTQGEGSYT

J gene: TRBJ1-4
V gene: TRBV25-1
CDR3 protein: ASTPDSGLEKLF

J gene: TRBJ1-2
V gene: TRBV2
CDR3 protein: ASSIDSGASYT

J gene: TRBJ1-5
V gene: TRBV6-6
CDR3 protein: ATRGNQPQH

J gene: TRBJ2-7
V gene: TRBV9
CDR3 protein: ASSVTGTSGAEQY

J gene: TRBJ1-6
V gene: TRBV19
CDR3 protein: ASSIRQGQYSPLH

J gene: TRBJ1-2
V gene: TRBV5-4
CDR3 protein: ASSFDRADGYT

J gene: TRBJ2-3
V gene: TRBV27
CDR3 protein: ASSLLLPPQDTQY

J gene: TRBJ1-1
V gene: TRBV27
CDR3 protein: ASSWTGRNTEAF

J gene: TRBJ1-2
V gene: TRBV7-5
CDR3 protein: VRSLATFNYGYT

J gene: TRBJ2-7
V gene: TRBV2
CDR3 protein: ASSDPQGTSYEQY

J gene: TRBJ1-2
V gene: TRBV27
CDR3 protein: ASALGQGAGGYT

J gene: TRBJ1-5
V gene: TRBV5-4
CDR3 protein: ASSLAGLGNQPQH

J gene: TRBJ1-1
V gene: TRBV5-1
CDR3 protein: ASSVGGRDTEAF

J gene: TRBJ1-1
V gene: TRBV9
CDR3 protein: ASSGGTDRKDTEAF

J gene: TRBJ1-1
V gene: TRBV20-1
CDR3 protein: SAYLNTEAF

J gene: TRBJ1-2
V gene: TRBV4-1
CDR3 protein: ASSHLTTGIG

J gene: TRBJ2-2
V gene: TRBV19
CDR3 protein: ASSSAGGLGGELF

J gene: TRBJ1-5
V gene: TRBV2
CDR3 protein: ASSEAIGGTGVRGNQPQH

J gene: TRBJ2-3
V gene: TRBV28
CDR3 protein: ASSSQPDTQY

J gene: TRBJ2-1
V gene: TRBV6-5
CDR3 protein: ASARTGPRNEQF

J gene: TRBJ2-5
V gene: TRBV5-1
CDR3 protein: ASSLRSLQETQY

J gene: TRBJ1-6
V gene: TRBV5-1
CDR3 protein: ASSAQGVSPLH

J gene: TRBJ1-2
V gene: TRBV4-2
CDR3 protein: ASSQDTEITGYT

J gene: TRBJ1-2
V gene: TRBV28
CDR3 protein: ASSLNSLAGDGYT

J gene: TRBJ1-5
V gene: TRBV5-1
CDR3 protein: ASSLMGGQQPQH

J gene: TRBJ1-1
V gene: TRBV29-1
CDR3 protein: SVVIGDALGAEAF

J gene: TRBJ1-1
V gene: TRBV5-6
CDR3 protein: ASKQGLNTEAF